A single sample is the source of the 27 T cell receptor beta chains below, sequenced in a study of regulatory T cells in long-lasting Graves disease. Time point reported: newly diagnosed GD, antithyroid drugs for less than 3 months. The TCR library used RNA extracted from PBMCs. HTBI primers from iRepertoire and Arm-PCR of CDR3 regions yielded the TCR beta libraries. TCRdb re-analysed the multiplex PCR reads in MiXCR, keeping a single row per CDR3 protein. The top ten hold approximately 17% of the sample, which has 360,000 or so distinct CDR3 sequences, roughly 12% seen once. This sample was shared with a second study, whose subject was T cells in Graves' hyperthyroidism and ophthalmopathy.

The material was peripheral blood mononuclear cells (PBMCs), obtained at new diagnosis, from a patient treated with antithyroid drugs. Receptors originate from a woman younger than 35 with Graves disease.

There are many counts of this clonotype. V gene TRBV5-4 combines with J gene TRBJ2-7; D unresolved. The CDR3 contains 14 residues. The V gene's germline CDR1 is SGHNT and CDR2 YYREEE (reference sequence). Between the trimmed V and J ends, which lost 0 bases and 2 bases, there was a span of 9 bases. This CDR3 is CASSLELPTYEQYF. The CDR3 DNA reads TGTGCCAGCAGCTTGGAACTACCAACCTACGAGCAGTACTTC.

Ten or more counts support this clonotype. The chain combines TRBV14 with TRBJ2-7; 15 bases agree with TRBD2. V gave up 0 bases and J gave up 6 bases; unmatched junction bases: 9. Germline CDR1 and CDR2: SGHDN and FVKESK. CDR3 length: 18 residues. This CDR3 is CASSQDGLAGGPFSEQYF. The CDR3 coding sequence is TGTGCCAGCAGCCAAGATGGACTAGCGGGAGGGCCGTTCTCCGAGCAGTACTTC.

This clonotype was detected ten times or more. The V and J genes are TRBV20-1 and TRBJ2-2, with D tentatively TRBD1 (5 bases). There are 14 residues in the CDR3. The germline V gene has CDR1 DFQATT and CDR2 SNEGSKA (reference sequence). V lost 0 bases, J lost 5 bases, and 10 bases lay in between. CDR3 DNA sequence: TGCAGTGCTAGAGATTCGAAGGGGACCGGGGAGCTGTTTTTT. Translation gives CSARDSKGTGELFF.

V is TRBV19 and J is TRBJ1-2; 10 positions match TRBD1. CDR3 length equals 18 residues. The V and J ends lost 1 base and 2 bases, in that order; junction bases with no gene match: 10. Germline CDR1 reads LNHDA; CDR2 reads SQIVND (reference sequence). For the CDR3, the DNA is TGTGCCAGTAGTATAGCGACAGGGGGCGCGGATCCGAACTATGGCTACACCTTC. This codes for CASSIATGGADPNYGYTF.

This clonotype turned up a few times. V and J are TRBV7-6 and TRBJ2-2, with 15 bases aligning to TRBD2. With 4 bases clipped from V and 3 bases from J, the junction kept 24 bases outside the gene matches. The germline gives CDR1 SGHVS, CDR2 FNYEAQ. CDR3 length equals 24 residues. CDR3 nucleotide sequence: TGTGCCAGCAGCTCTAGGACTAGCGGGAGGGGACAACACTTCGGTTCGGCGGACACCGGGGAGCTGTTTTTT. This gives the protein CASSSRTSGRGQHFGSADTGELFF.

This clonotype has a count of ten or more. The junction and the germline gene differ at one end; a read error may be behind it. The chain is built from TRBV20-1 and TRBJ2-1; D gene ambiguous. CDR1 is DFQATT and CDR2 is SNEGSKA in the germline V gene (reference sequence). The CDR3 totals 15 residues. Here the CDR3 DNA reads TGCAGTGCTCAAAACGAGGACCCGATCTACCATGAGCAGTTCTTC. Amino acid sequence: CSAQNEDPIYHEQFF.

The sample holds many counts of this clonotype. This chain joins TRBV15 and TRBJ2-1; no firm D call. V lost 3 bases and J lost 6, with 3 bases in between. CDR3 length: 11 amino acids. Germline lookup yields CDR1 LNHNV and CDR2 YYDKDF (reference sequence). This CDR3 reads CATSSFNEQFF. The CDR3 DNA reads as TGTGCCACCAGCAGTTTCAATGAGCAGTTCTTC. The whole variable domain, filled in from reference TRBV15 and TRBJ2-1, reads DAMVIQNPRYQVTQFGKPVTLSCSQTLNHNVMYWYQQKSSQAPKLLFHYYDKDFNNEADTPDNFQSRRPNTSFCFLDIRSPGLGDTAMYLCATSSFNEQFFGPGTRLTVL.

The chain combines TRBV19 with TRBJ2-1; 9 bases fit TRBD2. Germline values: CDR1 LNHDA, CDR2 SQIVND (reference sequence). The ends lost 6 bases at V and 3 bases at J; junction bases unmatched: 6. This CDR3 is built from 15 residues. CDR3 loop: CASSDGTSLYNEQFF. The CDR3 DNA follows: TGTGCCAGTAGCGATGGGACTAGCCTCTACAATGAGCAGTTCTTC. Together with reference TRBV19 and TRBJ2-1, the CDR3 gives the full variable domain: DGGITQSPKYLFRKEGQNVTLSCEQNLNHDAMYWYRQDPGQGLRLIYYSQIVNDFQKGDIAEGYSVSREKKESFPLTVTSAQKNPTAFYLCASSDGTSLYNEQFFGPGTRLTVL.

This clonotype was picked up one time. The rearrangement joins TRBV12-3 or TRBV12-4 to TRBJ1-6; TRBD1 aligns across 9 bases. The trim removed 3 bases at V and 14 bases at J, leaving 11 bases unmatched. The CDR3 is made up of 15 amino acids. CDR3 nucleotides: TGTGCCAGCAGTTTGGGGGGACAGGGCCTTCGGGCCCTCCACTTT. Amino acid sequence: CASSLGGQGLRALHF.

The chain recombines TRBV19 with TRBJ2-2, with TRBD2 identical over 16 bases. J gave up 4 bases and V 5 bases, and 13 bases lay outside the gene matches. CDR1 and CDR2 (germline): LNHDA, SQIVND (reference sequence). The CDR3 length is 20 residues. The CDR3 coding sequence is TGTGCCAGTAGTTCGCCCCCGGGACTAGCGGGAGGGTCCCGCACCGGGGAGCTGTTTTTT. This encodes CASSSPPGLAGGSRTGELFF.

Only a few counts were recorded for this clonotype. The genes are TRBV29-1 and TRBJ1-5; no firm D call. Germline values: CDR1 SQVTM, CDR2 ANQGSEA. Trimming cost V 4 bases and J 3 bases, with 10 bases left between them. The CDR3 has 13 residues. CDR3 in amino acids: CSVAEGNNQPQHF. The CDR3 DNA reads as TGCAGCGTTGCAGAGGGTAACAATCAGCCCCAGCATTTT. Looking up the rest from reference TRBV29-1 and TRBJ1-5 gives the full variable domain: SAVISQKPSRDICQRGTSLTIQCQVDSQVTMMFWYRQQPGQSLTLIATANQGSEATYESGFVIDKFPISRPNLTFSTLTVSNMSPEDSSIYLCSVAEGNNQPQHFGDGTRLSIL.

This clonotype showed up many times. The CDR3 DNA reads TGTGCCAGCGGCAAATTCCCCGGACTAGCGGAGAACGCCTACGAGCAGTACTTC. Amino acid sequence: CASGKFPGLAENAYEQYF. The chain employs TRBV5-5 and TRBJ2-7; TRBD2 matches at 10 bases. CDR1 and CDR2 (germline): SGHKS, YYEKEE (reference sequence). V lost 7 bases and J lost 2; bases outside the gene matches: 18. The CDR3 sequence is 18 residues long.

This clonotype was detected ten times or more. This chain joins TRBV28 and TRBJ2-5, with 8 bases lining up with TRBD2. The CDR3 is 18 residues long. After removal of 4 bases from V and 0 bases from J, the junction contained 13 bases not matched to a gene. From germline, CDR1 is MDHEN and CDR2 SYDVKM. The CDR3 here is CASSSRGGGGWYQETQYF. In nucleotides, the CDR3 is TGTGCCAGCAGTTCTCGGGGGGGCGGGGGCTGGTACCAAGAGACCCAGTACTTC. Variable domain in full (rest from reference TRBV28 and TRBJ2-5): DVKVTQSSRYLVKRTGEKVFLECVQDMDHENMFWYRQDPGLGLRLIYFSYDVKMKEKGDIPEGYSVSREKKERFSLILESASTNQTSMYLCASSSRGGGGWYQETQYFGPGTRLLVL.

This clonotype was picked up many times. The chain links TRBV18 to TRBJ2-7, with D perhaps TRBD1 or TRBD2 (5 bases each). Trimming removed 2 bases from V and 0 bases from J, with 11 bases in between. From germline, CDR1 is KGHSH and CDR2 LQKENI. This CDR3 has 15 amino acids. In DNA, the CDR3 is TGTGCCAGCTCACCAAGGGACGGAAGCTCCTACGAGCAGTACGTC. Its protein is CASSPRDGSSYEQYV.

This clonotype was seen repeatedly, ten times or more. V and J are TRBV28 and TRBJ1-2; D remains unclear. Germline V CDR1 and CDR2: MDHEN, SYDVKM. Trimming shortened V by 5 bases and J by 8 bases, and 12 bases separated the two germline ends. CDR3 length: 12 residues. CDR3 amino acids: CASSGRTGGYTF. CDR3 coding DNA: TGTGCCAGCAGTGGAAGGACGGGGGGCTACACCTTC.

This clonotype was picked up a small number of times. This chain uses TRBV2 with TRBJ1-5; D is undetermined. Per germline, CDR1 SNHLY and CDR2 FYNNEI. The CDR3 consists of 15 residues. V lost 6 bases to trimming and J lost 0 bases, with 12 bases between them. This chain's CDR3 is CASRAGSLSNQPQHF. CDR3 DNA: TGTGCCAGCAGAGCAGGATCCCTTAGCAATCAGCCCCAGCATTTT.

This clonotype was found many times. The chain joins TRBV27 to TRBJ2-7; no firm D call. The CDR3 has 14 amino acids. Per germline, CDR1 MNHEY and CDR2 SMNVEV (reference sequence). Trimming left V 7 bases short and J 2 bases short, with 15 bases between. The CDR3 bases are TGTGCCAGCATGGACCGGCTTCTAACCTACGAGCAGTACTTC. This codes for CASMDRLLTYEQYF.

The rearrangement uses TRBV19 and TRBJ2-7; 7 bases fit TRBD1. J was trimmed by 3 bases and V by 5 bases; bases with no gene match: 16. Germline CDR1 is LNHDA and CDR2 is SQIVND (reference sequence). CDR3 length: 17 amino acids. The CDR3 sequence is CASSVRNRGRDDYEQYF. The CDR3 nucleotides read TGTGCCAGTAGTGTCCGTAACAGGGGCCGGGATGACTACGAGCAGTACTTC.

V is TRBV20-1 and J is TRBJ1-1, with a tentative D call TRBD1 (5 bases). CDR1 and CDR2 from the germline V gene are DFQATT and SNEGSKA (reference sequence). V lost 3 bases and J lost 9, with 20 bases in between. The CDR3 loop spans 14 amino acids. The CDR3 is CSASGFLRDEKAFF. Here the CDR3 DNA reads TGCAGTGCTAGCGGTTTTTTGAGGGACGAAAAAGCTTTCTTT.

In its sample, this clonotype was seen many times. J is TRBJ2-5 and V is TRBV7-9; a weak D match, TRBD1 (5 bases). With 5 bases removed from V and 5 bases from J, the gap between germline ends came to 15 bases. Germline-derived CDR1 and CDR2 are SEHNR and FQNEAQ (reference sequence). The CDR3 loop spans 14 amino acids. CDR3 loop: CASSPPAGLETQYF. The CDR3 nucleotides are TGTGCCAGCAGCCCTCCGGCAGGGCTGGAGACCCAGTACTTC.

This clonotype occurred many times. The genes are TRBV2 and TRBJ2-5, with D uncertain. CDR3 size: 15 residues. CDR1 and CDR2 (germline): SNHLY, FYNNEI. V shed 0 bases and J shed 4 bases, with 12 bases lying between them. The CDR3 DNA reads TGTGCCAGCAGTGAAGCGCTTCGATGGGGAGAGACCCAGTACTTC. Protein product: CASSEALRWGETQYF.

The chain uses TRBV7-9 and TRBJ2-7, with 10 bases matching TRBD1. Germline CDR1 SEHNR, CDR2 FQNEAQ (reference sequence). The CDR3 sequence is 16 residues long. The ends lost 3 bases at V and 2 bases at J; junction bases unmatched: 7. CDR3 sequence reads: CASSFPGTGDPYEQYF. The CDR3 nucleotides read TGTGCCAGCAGCTTTCCCGGGACAGGGGACCCCTACGAGCAGTACTTC.

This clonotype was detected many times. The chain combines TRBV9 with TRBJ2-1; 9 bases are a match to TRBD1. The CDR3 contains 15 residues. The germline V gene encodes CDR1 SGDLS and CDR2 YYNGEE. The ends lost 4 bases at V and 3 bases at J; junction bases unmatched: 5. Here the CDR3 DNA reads TGTGCCAGCAGCCCACAGGGGGCTCACTACAATGAGCAGTTCTTC. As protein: CASSPQGAHYNEQFF. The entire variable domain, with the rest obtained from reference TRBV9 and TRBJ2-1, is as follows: DSGVTQTPKHLITATGQRVTLRCSPRSGDLSVYWYQQSLDQGLQFLIQYYNGEERAKGNILERFSAQQFPDLHSELNLSSLELGDSALYFCASSPQGAHYNEQFFGPGTRLTVL.

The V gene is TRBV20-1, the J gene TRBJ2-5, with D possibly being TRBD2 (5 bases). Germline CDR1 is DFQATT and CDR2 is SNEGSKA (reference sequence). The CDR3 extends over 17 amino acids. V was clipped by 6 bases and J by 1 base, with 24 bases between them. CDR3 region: CSAPKAGDSRGQETQYF. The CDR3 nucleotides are TGCAGTGCCCCCAAGGCGGGTGACTCAAGAGGCCAAGAGACCCAGTACTTC.

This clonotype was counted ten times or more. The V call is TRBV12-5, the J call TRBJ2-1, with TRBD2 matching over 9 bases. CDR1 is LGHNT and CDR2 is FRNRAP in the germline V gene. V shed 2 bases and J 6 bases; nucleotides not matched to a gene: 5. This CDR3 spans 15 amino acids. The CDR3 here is CASGLFSGRVNEQFF. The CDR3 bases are TGTGCTAGTGGTTTGTTTAGCGGGAGAGTCAATGAGCAGTTCTTC. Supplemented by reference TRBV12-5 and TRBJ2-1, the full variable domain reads DARVTQTPRHKVTEMGQEVTMRCQPILGHNTVFWYRQTMMQGLELLAYFRNRAPLDDSGMPKDRFSAEMPDATLATLKIQPSEPRDSAVYFCASGLFSGRVNEQFFGPGTRLTVL.

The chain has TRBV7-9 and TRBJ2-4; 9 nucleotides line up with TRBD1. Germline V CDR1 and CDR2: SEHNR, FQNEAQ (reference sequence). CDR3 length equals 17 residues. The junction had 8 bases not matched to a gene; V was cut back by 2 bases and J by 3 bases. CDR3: CASSLPGQGVGKNIQYF. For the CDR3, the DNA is TGTGCCAGCAGCTTACCGGGACAGGGCGTCGGCAAAAACATTCAGTACTTC.

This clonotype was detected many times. The CDR3 bases are TGTGCCAGTAGCGGGACCTACAATGAGCAGTTCTTC. Amino acids: CASSGTYNEQFF. The chain is built from TRBV6-1 and TRBJ2-1, with 8 bases that match TRBD2. CDR1 and CDR2 from the germline V gene are MNHNS and SASEGT. The CDR3 spans 12 residues. Trimming took 9 bases from V and 2 from J; bases not matched to a gene: 0.